The clone carrying this T cell receptor beta chain was picked up many times. What it binds is unknown. This specimen comes from a study of CD8 T cells in ankylosing spondylitis. Study observations and caveats: In ankylosing spondylitis blood, a motif of eight highly homologous TCR beta variants appeared characteristic.

Each CDR3 protein is one row after TCRdb ran MiXCR on the 5' RACE reads. The sample has under 850,000 distinct CDR3 sequences; roughly 20% are singletons. Germline CDR1 and CDR2: DFQATT and SNEGSKA (reference sequence). The ends lost 6 bases at V and 0 bases at J; junction bases unmatched: 1. The CDR3 has 13 amino acids. The chain links TRBV20-1 to TRBJ1-5; 8 bases align to TRBD1. The clonotype originates from a male donor with ankylosing spondylitis. The specimen sequenced was blood, either unsorted or a sorted T cell fraction (not recorded which). The CDR3 DNA reads TGCAGTGCGCAGGGGGCTAGCAATCAGCCCCAGCATTTT. This translates into CSAQGASNQPQHF.